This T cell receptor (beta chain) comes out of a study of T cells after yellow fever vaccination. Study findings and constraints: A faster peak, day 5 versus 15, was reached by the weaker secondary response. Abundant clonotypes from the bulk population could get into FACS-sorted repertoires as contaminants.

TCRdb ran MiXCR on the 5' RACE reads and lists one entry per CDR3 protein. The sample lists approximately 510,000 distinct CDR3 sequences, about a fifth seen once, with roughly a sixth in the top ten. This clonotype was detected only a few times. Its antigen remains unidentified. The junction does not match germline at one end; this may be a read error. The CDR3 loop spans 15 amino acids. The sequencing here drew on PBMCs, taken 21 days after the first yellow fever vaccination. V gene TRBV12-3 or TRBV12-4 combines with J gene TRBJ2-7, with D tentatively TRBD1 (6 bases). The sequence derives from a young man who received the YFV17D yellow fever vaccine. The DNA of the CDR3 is TGTGCCAGCAGCGAACAGGGTCACGACTCCGACGAGCAGTACTTC. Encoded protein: CASSEQGHDSDEQYF.